This is a list of T cell receptor beta chains from one sample in a study of immune evolution from preneoplasia to lung adenocarcinoma. Data came from immunoSEQ multiplex PCR; TCRdb stores just in-frame clones and leaves some out. The data contain under 5,500 clones, around 81% of them singletons. Specimen: FFPE normal lung tissue adjacent to the tumor. The receptor source for this set is a person over 45 with lung adenocarcinoma. Both conserved end residues are part of each CDR3. A D gene is named only where the DNA matches it firmly. Clone size is given for some rows only: seen once, a few or many times, or a class if the clone is expanded.

-,TRBV28,TRBJ1-3,TRBD1,TGTGCCAGCAGTTTAGCAGGGGGATTCGGAAACACCATATATTTT,CASSLAGGFGNTIYF
-,TRBV2,TRBJ2-5,-,TGTGCCAGCAGAAGGACAGCCCAAGAGACCCAGTACTTC,CASRRTAQETQYF
-,TRBV11-2,TRBJ2-3,-,TGTGCCAGCAGCTTGGGGGGTACGCAGTATTTT,CASSLGGTQYF
-,TRBV6-1,TRBJ2-3,-,TGTGCCAGCAGTGAAGGTCCCGGACCCACAGATACGCAGTATTTT,CASSEGPGPTDTQYF
few,TRBV19,TRBJ2-5,TRBD1,TGTGCCAGTAGTATCCCACCTGGGGACAGGGGTATAGAGACCCAGTACTTC,CASSIPPGDRGIETQYF
few,TRBV30,TRBJ2-5,-,TGTGCCTGGAGTGTATCGACAGTCCAAGAGACCCAGTACTTC,CAWSVSTVQETQYF
once,TRBV19,TRBJ1-3,-,TGTGCCAGTCGGGCAGCCAACTCTGGAAACACCATATATTTT,CASRAANSGNTIYF
-,TRBV20-1,TRBJ2-1,-,TGCAGTGCTACCCCTATGGATGAGCAGTTCTTC,CSATPMDEQFF
-,TRBV5-1,TRBJ2-7,-,TGCGCCAGCAGCTTGGATAGTGGGAACGAGCAGTACTTC,CASSLDSGNEQYF
-,TRBV9,TRBJ2-7,-,TGTGCCAGCAGCGACGGGGGTGGTTACGAGCAGTACTTC,CASSDGGGYEQYF
once,TRBV19,TRBJ1-5,TRBD1,TGTGCCAGTAGGGAAGACAGGGGAATTCAGCCCCAGCATTTT,CASREDRGIQPQHF
-,TRBV28,TRBJ2-1,-,TGTGCCAGTTCGGGGGCCCCCATTTACAATGAGCAGTTCTTC,CASSGAPIYNEQFF
-,TRBV6-4,TRBJ2-2,-,TGTGCCAGCAGTGGGGGGGCAGGCAGCACCGGGGAGCTGTTTTTT,CASSGGAGSTGELFF
-,TRBV30,TRBJ2-3,-,TGTGCCTGGAGTACGCCGCCAGGCCATACGCAGTATTTT,CAWSTPPGHTQYF
-,TRBV5-5,TRBJ1-5,TRBD1,TGTGCCAGCAGCTCGGGACAGGGTCATCAGCCCCAGCATTTT,CASSSGQGHQPQHF
-,TRBV9,TRBJ2-3,-,TGTGCCAGCAGCGTAGGGCAGGGGAGAGATACGCAGTATTTT,CASSVGQGRDTQYF
large,TRBV29-1,TRBJ2-7,-,TGCAGCGTACAGACATTAAGCTCCTACGAGCAGTACTTC,CSVQTLSSYEQYF
few,TRBV6-6,TRBJ1-1,-,TGTGCCAGCAGTCGCGAGGGTTACACTGAAGCTTTCTTT,CASSREGYTEAFF
-,TRBV29-1,TRBJ2-7,-,TGCAGCGTTGCAAGGGAGAACTACGAGCAGTACTTC,CSVARENYEQYF
once,TRBV18,TRBJ2-5,-,TGTGCCAGCTCACCACGGCAGGGCAAGGAGACCCAGTACTTC,CASSPRQGKETQYF
-,TRBV7-9,TRBJ1-1,TRBD1,TGTGCCAGCAGCGGGGGACAGGGGGCACGTTTGGACACTGAAGCTTTCTTT,CASSGGQGARLDTEAFF
few,TRBV28,TRBJ2-3,-,TGTGCCAGCAGTTTTAGTAGGGGCTCAGATACGCAGTATTTT,CASSFSRGSDTQYF
-,TRBV4-3,TRBJ1-4,-,TGCGCCAGCAGCCAAGATCCAGGGGAAAATGAAAAACTGTTTTTT,CASSQDPGENEKLFF
-,TRBV29-1,TRBJ1-1,-,TGCAGCGTTGAATTGGCACCAAACACTGAAGCTTTCTTT,CSVELAPNTEAFF
-,TRBV30,TRBJ1-1,-,TGTGCCTCCACTAAGAAGGACGGACCAGAAGCTTTCTTT,CASTKKDGPEAFF
-,TRBV30,TRBJ1-4,TRBD1,TGTGCCTGGAGTCCGACCGGACAGGCGGACGAAAAACTGTTTTTT,CAWSPTGQADEKLFF
-,TRBV6-6,TRBJ1-1,-,TGTGCCAGCAGTCTGGCGGGCGCGGGGAACACTGAAGCTTTCTTT,CASSLAGAGNTEAFF
-,TRBV7-6,TRBJ1-6,-,TGTGCCAGCAGCTTATTGGACGGCCCCTATAATTCACCCCTCCACTTT,CASSLLDGPYNSPLHF
-,TRBV6-4,TRBJ2-3,-,TGTGCCAGCAGTGACTCGGGGGAGGAAGGGGCAGATACGCAGTATTTT,CASSDSGEEGADTQYF
-,TRBV7-9,TRBJ2-7,-,TGTGCCAGCAGCCCGTCGACAGTCTACGAGCAGTACTTC,CASSPSTVYEQYF
-,TRBV5-4,TRBJ2-7,-,TGTGCCAGCAGCTCCCAGGGTTTATACGAGCAGTACTTC,CASSSQGLYEQYF
-,TRBV30,TRBJ1-5,TRBD1,TGTGCCTGGAGTGTAGTAAGGGGGCGACAGCCCCAGCATTTT,CAWSVVRGRQPQHF
-,TRBV6-1,TRBJ2-7,-,TGTGCCAGCAGTGTATTCCAGGAGCAGTACTTC,CASSVFQEQYF
-,TRBV18,TRBJ1-1,-,TGTGCCAGCTCACCGCAGGTCCAGAACACTGAAGCTTTCTTT,CASSPQVQNTEAFF
few,TRBV7-8,TRBJ2-7,-,TGTGCCAGCAGCTTAGTTGGGGCCCACAGGGACGAGCAGTACTTC,CASSLVGAHRDEQYF
-,TRBV7-2,TRBJ1-5,-,TGTGCCAGCAGCTTCGGGGGAAGGGATCAGCCCCAGCATTTT,CASSFGGRDQPQHF
-,TRBV4-1,TRBJ2-7,-,TGCGCCAGCAGCCTCCTAGTGCTCTACGAGCAGTACTTC,CASSLLVLYEQYF